What follows describes a single T cell receptor beta chain. This sample is part of a study of blood T cell repertoires in COVID-19. Germline CDR1 reads MNHNY; CDR2 reads SVGAGI (reference sequence). This CDR3 is built from 14 residues. V lost 6 bases to trimming and J lost 6 bases; unmatched junction nucleotides: 8. Assay: immunoSEQ multiplex PCR; the TCRdb copy retains only in-frame clones and omits some. This sample has about 60,000 clones; around 80% occur once, and the top ten carry more than 8%. The source of this sequence is an elderly woman with acute or convalescent COVID-19. The source material was peripheral blood. J is TRBJ2-7 and V is TRBV6-6; 10 bases match TRBD1. The CDR3 DNA sequence: TGTGCCAGCAGCCCTCTCCGGGACAGGGGCGAGCAGTACTTC. Protein: CASSPLRDRGEQYF.